Below, 13 T cell receptor beta chains from the same sample are listed, as sequenced in a study of glioma-infiltrating T cells after dendritic cell vaccination. Data came from immunoSEQ multiplex PCR; TCRdb stores just in-frame clones and leaves some out. Altogether over 80,000 clones are present, 85% to 90% being singletons, with the ten largest covering roughly 3.1%. Material: blood, obtained before dendritic cell vaccination. Every receptor here comes from a human donor with glioblastoma.

J is TRBJ2-5 and V is TRBV12-5; the match to TRBD2 covers 10 bases. Germline V gene data show CDR1 as LGHNT and CDR2 as FRNRAP. After removal of 2 bases from V and 0 bases from J, the junction contained 6 bases not matched to a gene. There are 17 residues in the CDR3. CDR3: CASGLSLAGDYQETQYF. DNA for the CDR3: TGTGCTAGTGGTTTGAGTCTAGCGGGGGACTACCAAGAGACCCAGTACTTC.

The genes are TRBV11-3 and TRBJ2-5; 13 nucleotides agree with TRBD2. The CDR3 is 17 amino acids. Germline V gene data show CDR1 as SGHNT and CDR2 as YENEEA. J lost 3 bases, V lost 3 bases, and 7 bases had no gene match. The CDR3: CASSFWAGTSGEETQYF. CDR3 DNA: TGTGCCAGCAGCTTTTGGGCCGGGACTAGCGGGGAAGAGACCCAGTACTTC.

The CDR3 reads CASSDGTSGARREFF. For the CDR3, the DNA is TGTGCCAGCAGTGATGGGACTAGCGGGGCTCGAAGAGAGTTCTTC. The chain is built from TRBV6-1 and TRBJ2-1, with TRBD2 matching 13 bases. CDR3 length: 15 residues. J was trimmed by 14 bases and V by 3 bases; bases with no gene match: 10. Germline CDR1 is MNHNS and CDR2 is SASEGT.

The chain combines TRBV5-4 with TRBJ2-7, with 11 positions matching TRBD1. Trimming at V came to 2 bases and at J to 5 bases, leaving 9 bases not matched to a gene. Germline V CDR1 and CDR2: SGHNT, YYREEE (reference sequence). This CDR3 has 16 residues. CDR3 loop: CASSFGGGTGGDEQYF. CDR3 DNA sequence: TGTGCCAGCAGCTTCGGCGGCGGGACAGGGGGGGACGAGCAGTACTTC.

The genes are TRBV5-1 and TRBJ2-3; weak D call: TRBD2 (6 bases). The V end was cut by 8 bases, the J end by 1 base, with 14 bases between. Germline V lookup: CDR1 SGHRS, CDR2 YFSETQ. There are 14 residues in the CDR3. The CDR3: CASTEGTGTDTQYF. CDR3 in DNA: TGCGCCAGTACGGAGGGCACGGGCACAGATACGCAGTATTTT.

The chain is built from TRBV5-4 and TRBJ2-5, with 11 bases that match TRBD2. The CDR3 runs to 15 residues. Trimming at V came to 4 bases and at J to 2 bases, leaving 4 bases not matched to a gene. Germline V gives CDR1 SGHNT, CDR2 YYREEE (reference sequence). The chain's CDR3 is CASSVGLADQETQYF. CDR3 nucleotide sequence: TGTGCCAGCAGCGTGGGACTAGCGGATCAAGAGACCCAGTACTTC.

The CDR3 DNA is TGTGCCAGCAGCGTAGGCCTTAGCGGGGGGGCTGGAAATACGCAGTATTTT. Its protein product is CASSVGLSGGAGNTQYF. The rearrangement joins TRBV9 to TRBJ2-3; 11 bases are a match to TRBD2. This CDR3 contains 17 residues. J lost 7 bases, V lost 0 bases, and 10 bases had no gene match. Germline loops: CDR1 SGDLS, CDR2 YYNGEE.

The rearrangement uses TRBV4-2 and TRBJ2-1; 8 bases match TRBD2. The CDR3 length is 13 residues. The junction had 2 bases not matched to a gene; V was cut back by 2 bases and J by 8 bases. The germline V gene encodes CDR1 LGHNA and CDR2 YNFKEQ. CDR3 region: CASSQSGSYEQFF. As DNA, the CDR3 is TGTGCCAGCAGCCAAAGCGGGAGTTATGAGCAGTTCTTC.

In its sample, this clone was seen a few times. The chain combines TRBV4-1 with TRBJ2-5; D perhaps matches TRBD1 (6 bases). The J call may be wrong; the DNA end is better matched by TRBJ2-7. Looked up from germline, CDR1 is MGHRA and CDR2 is YSYEKL. The CDR3 runs to 15 residues. Here the CDR3 DNA reads TGCGCCAGCAGCCAAGCGACCGGACAGAACTACGAGCAGTACTTC. It encodes CASSQATGQNYEQYF.

The rearrangement uses TRBV5-6 and TRBJ2-1; TRBD1 is a possible D gene (6 bases). CDR1 SGHDT and CDR2 YYEEEE come from the germline V gene. The CDR3 is made up of 13 amino acids. V lost 1 base and J 8 bases, leaving 10 bases between the germline ends. Written as DNA, the CDR3 is TGTGCCAGCAGCTTGACAGGGTCCGATGAGCAGTTCTTC. It encodes CASSLTGSDEQFF.

The gene calls are TRBV5-1 and TRBJ2-1, with D uncertain. The CDR3 covers 15 residues. Trimming cost V 1 base and J 0 bases, with 8 bases left between them. Germline CDR1 reads SGHRS; CDR2 reads YFSETQ. Here the CDR3 reads CASSLTRSSYNEQFF. In nucleotides, the CDR3 is TGCGCCAGCAGCTTGACCCGCAGCTCCTACAATGAGCAGTTCTTC.

CDR3 bases: TGTGCCAGCAGCCCTTTAGGCGGTACTGAAGCTTTCTTT. Its protein product is CASSPLGGTEAFF. The V gene is TRBV7-9, the J gene TRBJ1-1; the D is unclear. This CDR3 spans 13 amino acids. Germline lookup yields CDR1 SEHNR and CDR2 FQNEAQ (reference sequence). Trimming left V 5 bases short and J 5 bases short, with 12 bases between.

This chain uses TRBV5-1 with TRBJ2-3, with 7 bases fitting TRBD1. Germline V gene sequence: CDR1 SGHRS, CDR2 YFSETQ. J lost 1 base, V lost 4 bases, and 9 bases had no gene match. The CDR3 is 16 residues long. CDR3 sequence: CASSHGTAQGTDTQYF. The DNA for the CDR3 is TGCGCCAGCAGCCATGGGACAGCTCAGGGCACAGATACGCAGTATTTT.